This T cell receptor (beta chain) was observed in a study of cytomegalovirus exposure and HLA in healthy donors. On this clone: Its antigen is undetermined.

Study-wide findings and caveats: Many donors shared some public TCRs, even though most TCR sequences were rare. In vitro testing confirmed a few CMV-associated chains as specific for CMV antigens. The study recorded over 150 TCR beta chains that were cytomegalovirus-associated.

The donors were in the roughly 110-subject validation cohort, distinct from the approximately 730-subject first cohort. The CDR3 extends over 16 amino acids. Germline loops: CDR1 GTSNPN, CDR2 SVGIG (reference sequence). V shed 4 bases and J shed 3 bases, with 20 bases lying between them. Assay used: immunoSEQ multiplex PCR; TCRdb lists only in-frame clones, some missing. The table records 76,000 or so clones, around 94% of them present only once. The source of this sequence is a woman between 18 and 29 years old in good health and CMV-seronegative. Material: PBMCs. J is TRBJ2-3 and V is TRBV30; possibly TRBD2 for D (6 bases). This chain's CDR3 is CAWTPLSSGWTDTQYF. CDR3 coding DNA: TGTGCCTGGACTCCACTTTCAAGCGGGTGGACAGATACGCAGTATTTT.